The 24 T cell receptor beta chains below were found in one sample sequenced in a study of blood T cell repertoires in COVID-19. Measured with immunoSEQ multiplex PCR; TCRdb has only the in-frame clones, and not every one. The data contain around 140,000 clones, 85% to 90% of them singletons. The specimen sequenced was peripheral blood. These receptors were obtained from an older woman with acute or convalescent COVID-19.

The CDR3: CAWSLWGQGDSPLHF. The CDR3 DNA reads TGTGCCTGGAGTCTCTGGGGACAGGGTGATTCACCCCTCCACTTT. This chain joins TRBV30 and TRBJ1-6; 9 nucleotides match TRBD1. The V gene's germline CDR1 is GTSNPN and CDR2 SVGIG (reference sequence). V was pared by 2 bases and J by 8 bases, with 7 bases of the junction left unmatched. The CDR3 runs 15 residues.

The V and J genes are TRBV4-2 and TRBJ2-3; 8 nucleotides line up with TRBD1. The CDR3 extends over 16 amino acids. V dropped 0 bases and J dropped 4; count of bases not matched to a gene: 6. Germline V lookup: CDR1 LGHNA, CDR2 YNFKEQ. As DNA, the CDR3 is TGTGCCAGCAGCCAAGATGGGGTACAGGGGGCAGATACGCAGTATTTT. This encodes CASSQDGVQGADTQYF.

The V call is TRBV19, the J call TRBJ1-1; D uncertain. V was cut by 3 bases and J by 5 bases, with 7 bases left in between. This CDR3 is 12 amino acids long. Germline V gene lookup returns CDR1 LNHDA and CDR2 SQIVND (reference sequence). The CDR3: CASSIFRTEAFF. The CDR3 DNA sequence: TGTGCCAGTAGTATTTTCCGGACTGAAGCTTTCTTT. Full variable domain (missing parts from reference TRBV19 and TRBJ1-1): DGGITQSPKYLFRKEGQNVTLSCEQNLNHDAMYWYRQDPGQGLRLIYYSQIVNDFQKGDIAEGYSVSREKKESFPLTVTSAQKNPTAFYLCASSIFRTEAFFGQGTRLTVV.

The rearrangement joins TRBV6-2 or TRBV6-3 to TRBJ1-2; a possible D gene is TRBD1 (6 bases). CDR3 length equals 13 residues. Germline V gene lookup returns CDR1 MNHEY and CDR2 SVGEGT. Trimming stripped 4 bases from V and 5 bases from J, with 11 bases between. CDR3 region: CASSSVDRYGYTF. CDR3 DNA sequence: TGTGCCAGCAGTTCCGTGGACAGATATGGCTACACCTTC.

This clone has a handful of counts. The gene calls are TRBV9 and TRBJ1-2; 7 bases align to TRBD1. Germline V CDR1 and CDR2: SGDLS, YYNGEE. This CDR3 has 15 amino acids. V was clipped by 3 bases and J by 4 bases; unmatched bases: 9. This CDR3 reads CASSGKTGYGYGYTF. CDR3 sequence (DNA): TGTGCCAGCAGCGGGAAGACAGGGTACGGCTATGGCTACACCTTC. Full variable domain (remainder filled in from reference TRBV9 and TRBJ1-2): DSGVTQTPKHLITATGQRVTLRCSPRSGDLSVYWYQQSLDQGLQFLIQYYNGEERAKGNILERFSAQQFPDLHSELNLSSLELGDSALYFCASSGKTGYGYGYTFGSGTRLTVV.

The rearrangement uses TRBV28 and TRBJ1-5, with 9 bases that match TRBD1. The CDR3 extends over 15 amino acids. Trimming at V came to 6 bases and at J to 5 bases, leaving 8 bases not matched to a gene. Per the germline V gene, CDR1 is MDHEN and CDR2 is SYDVKM. The CDR3 coding sequence is TGTGCCAGCAGCCGGATCGACAGGGGGGATCAGCCCCAGCATTTT. Protein: CASSRIDRGDQPQHF.

V and J are TRBV24-1 and TRBJ2-7, with D perhaps matching TRBD2 (6 bases). Germline values: CDR1 KGHDR, CDR2 SFDVKD. V dropped 3 bases and J dropped 3 bases, with 14 bases sitting between them. This CDR3 has 15 amino acids. As DNA, the CDR3 is TGTGCCACCAGTGATCCCGGGACGGGAGACTACGAGCAGTACTTC. This codes for CATSDPGTGDYEQYF.

The rearrangement uses TRBV7-9 and TRBJ2-7; the match to TRBD1 covers 8 bases. J gave up 3 bases and V 3 bases, and 7 bases lay outside the gene matches. The CDR3 sequence is 15 residues long. Germline assignment: CDR1 SEHNR and CDR2 FQNEAQ (reference sequence). The CDR3 region is CASSLGRTGIYEQYF. In nucleotides, the CDR3 is TGTGCCAGCAGCTTGGGACGGACAGGGATCTACGAGCAGTACTTC.

The chain joins TRBV30 to TRBJ2-2, with 11 nucleotides matching TRBD1. The V segment lost 3 bases and the J segment 0 bases; nucleotides outside the gene matches: 9. Germline loops: CDR1 GTSNPN, CDR2 SVGIG (reference sequence). This CDR3 is 18 amino acids long. The CDR3 sequence: CAWRYRTGGQSNTGELFF. The CDR3 DNA is TGTGCCTGGAGATATAGGACAGGGGGCCAATCGAACACCGGGGAGCTGTTTTTT.

The chain is built from TRBV24-1 and TRBJ1-1, with 7 nucleotides matching TRBD1. The CDR3 is 13 amino acids. The germline V gene encodes CDR1 KGHDR and CDR2 SFDVKD. Germline trimming cut 6 bases from V and 4 bases from J; bases unmatched to any gene: 4. This chain's CDR3 is CATSRAGGTEAFF. CDR3 bases: TGTGCCACCAGTCGGGCAGGGGGCACTGAAGCTTTCTTT.

The chain links TRBV15 to TRBJ1-2; possibly TRBD1 for D (6 bases). V was pared by 0 bases and J by 1 base, with 9 bases between. This CDR3 region has 15 residues. Germline V gene data show CDR1 as LNHNV and CDR2 as YYDKDF (reference sequence). CDR3 loop: CATSREVGGNYGYTF. The CDR3, as DNA: TGTGCCACCAGCAGAGAAGTAGGGGGTAACTATGGCTACACCTTC.

This sequence joins TRBV5-1 and TRBJ1-4; D is unclear. This CDR3 is 12 amino acids long. CDR1 and CDR2 from the germline V gene are SGHRS and YFSETQ. The V gene lost 6 bases and the J gene lost 8 bases, with 11 bases spanning the gap. The CDR3 loop is CASKEEDEKLFF. CDR3 bases: TGCGCCAGCAAGGAGGAAGACGAAAAACTGTTTTTT.

The V and J genes are TRBV4-2 and TRBJ1-6, with D possibly being TRBD1 (5 bases). The CDR3 length is 15 residues. Germline CDR1 LGHNA, CDR2 YNFKEQ. V lost 4 bases and J lost 10, with 17 bases in between. The CDR3 region is CASSRREVVLSPLHF. Written as DNA, the CDR3 is TGTGCCAGCAGCCGCAGGGAAGTCGTCCTGTCACCCCTCCACTTT.

The genes are TRBV6-2 or TRBV6-3 and TRBJ2-1; D gene uncertain. V shed 2 bases and J shed 9 bases, with 8 bases lying between them. CDR1 MNHEY and CDR2 SVGEGT come from the germline V gene. This CDR3 has 12 residues. CDR3 in DNA: TGTGCCAGCAGTTACCTTAGTCCTGAGCAGTTCTTC. Its translation: CASSYLSPEQFF.

This chain joins TRBV12-3 or TRBV12-4 and TRBJ1-2; D unresolved. This CDR3 is built from 13 residues. Deletions cut 4 bases from V and 7 bases from J, with 13 bases between. CDR3: CASSSGRWSGYTF. As DNA, the CDR3 is TGTGCCAGCAGTTCCGGGAGGTGGAGTGGCTACACCTTC.

The chain has TRBV19 and TRBJ2-7, with 8 bases lining up with TRBD1. V lost 4 bases, J lost 2 bases, and 10 bases stayed unmatched. The germline CDR1 and CDR2 sequences are LNHDA and SQIVND (reference sequence). The CDR3 length is 16 residues. The CDR3 DNA reads TGTGCCAGTAGTAGGAACAGGGGGAAGAGGACCTACGAGCAGTACTTC. Protein sequence: CASSRNRGKRTYEQYF. Complete variable domain (other parts from reference TRBV19 and TRBJ2-7): DGGITQSPKYLFRKEGQNVTLSCEQNLNHDAMYWYRQDPGQGLRLIYYSQIVNDFQKGDIAEGYSVSREKKESFPLTVTSAQKNPTAFYLCASSRNRGKRTYEQYFGPGTRLTVT.

In nucleotides, the CDR3 is TGTGCCAGCACTTATGGGTCGGATTGGACAGTGGGGAACAATGAGCAGTTCTTC. This sequence encodes CASTYGSDWTVGNNEQFF. The J gene is TRBJ2-1, the V gene TRBV5-5; maybe TRBD1 (6 bases). Looked up from germline, CDR1 is SGHKS and CDR2 is YYEKEE (reference sequence). This CDR3 region has 18 residues. Trimming took off 6 bases at V and 5 bases at J, with 27 bases between the two ends.

The genes are TRBV5-6 and TRBJ2-5; D possibly corresponds to TRBD2 (6 bases). CDR1 is SGHDT, CDR2 YYEEEE, per germline. This CDR3 is built from 16 residues. V lost 4 bases and J lost 1, with 17 bases in between. CDR3 loop: CASSARLAGSQETQYF. The CDR3 DNA is TGTGCCAGCAGCGCTCGATTGGCGGGGTCCCAAGAGACCCAGTACTTC.

This chain joins TRBV28 and TRBJ1-6, with a tentative D call TRBD1 (5 bases). Germline V gene lookup returns CDR1 MDHEN and CDR2 SYDVKM. Deletions cut 5 bases from V and 0 bases from J, with 14 bases between. The CDR3 has 17 residues. The CDR3 loop is CASSHSGGFSYNSPLHF. CDR3 coding DNA: TGTGCCAGCAGTCACTCGGGGGGGTTCTCCTATAATTCACCCCTCCACTTT.

The chain is built from TRBV15 and TRBJ1-2; D not resolved. The germline V gene encodes CDR1 LNHNV and CDR2 YYDKDF (reference sequence). V lost 4 bases, J lost 2 bases, and 17 bases lay in between. CDR3 length: 16 amino acids. CDR3 loop: CATSTSDGGTNYGYTF. The CDR3 region has the DNA TGTGCCACCAGCACCTCGGACGGAGGTACCAACTATGGCTACACCTTC.

The rearrangement joins TRBV9 to TRBJ2-3; 8 bases are a match to TRBD2. The CDR3 loop spans 18 amino acids. With V trimmed by 0 bases and J by 0 bases, 9 bases remained unmatched. Germline V gives CDR1 SGDLS, CDR2 YYNGEE. CDR3 residues: CASSVATTGGTSTDTQYF. The DNA for the CDR3 is TGTGCCAGCAGCGTAGCTACAACGGGGGGGACTAGCACAGATACGCAGTATTTT.

This sequence joins TRBV2 and TRBJ1-2; TRBD1 matches 7 bases. With V trimmed by 7 bases and J by 8 bases, 10 bases remained unmatched. Germline CDR1 reads SNHLY; CDR2 reads FYNNEI. The CDR3 covers 13 residues. The CDR3 loop reads CASTQTGTGGYTF. DNA for the CDR3: TGTGCCAGCACCCAGACAGGGACCGGGGGCTACACCTTC.

The CDR3 is CASSLATGANTEAFF. CDR3 in DNA: TGCGCCAGCAGCTTGGCGACAGGGGCGAACACTGAAGCTTTCTTT. The chain carries TRBV5-1 and TRBJ1-1; 8 positions agree with TRBD1. CDR1 is SGHRS and CDR2 is YFSETQ in the germline V gene. This CDR3 spans 15 amino acids. The J segment lost 1 base and the V segment lost 0 bases, leaving 2 bases of the junction unmatched.

The V gene is TRBV30, the J gene TRBJ1-6; the D gene is possibly TRBD1 (6 bases). The germline V gene has CDR1 GTSNPN and CDR2 SVGIG (reference sequence). V gave up 1 base and J gave up 5 bases, with 6 bases separating them. This CDR3 has 13 amino acids. The DNA of the CDR3 is TGTGCCTGGAGTGAGGGGGATAATTCACCCCTCCACTTT. Translated, it gives CAWSEGDNSPLHF.